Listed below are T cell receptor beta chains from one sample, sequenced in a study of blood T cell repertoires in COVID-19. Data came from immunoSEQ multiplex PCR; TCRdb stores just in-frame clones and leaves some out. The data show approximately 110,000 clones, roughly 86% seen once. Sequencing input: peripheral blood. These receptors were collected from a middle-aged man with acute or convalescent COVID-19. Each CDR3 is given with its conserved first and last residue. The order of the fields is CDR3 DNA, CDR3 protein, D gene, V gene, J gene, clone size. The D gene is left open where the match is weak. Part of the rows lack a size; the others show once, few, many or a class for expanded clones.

DNA: TGTGCCAGCAGCGCACAGGGGTTCGGGAACACTGAAGCTTTCTTT
CDR3: CASSAQGFGNTEAFF
D: TRBD1
V: TRBV9
J: TRBJ1-1
size: -

DNA: TGTGCCAGCAGCTTTTTATATCTAGCGGGGGGTAGCTCCTACAATGAGCAGTTCTTC
CDR3: CASSFLYLAGGSSYNEQFF
D: TRBD2
V: TRBV5-8
J: TRBJ2-1
size: -

DNA: TGTGCCAGCAGCCCGCCTTCAGGTCCAAACACTGAAGCTTTCTTT
CDR3: CASSPPSGPNTEAFF
D: -
V: TRBV14
J: TRBJ1-1
size: -

DNA: TGTGCCAGCAGTCCCAGGGCCAGCTCTGGAAACACCATATATTTT
CDR3: CASSPRASSGNTIYF
D: -
V: TRBV27
J: TRBJ1-3
size: once

DNA: TGCGCCAGCAGCGTAACTCTAGGGGGCCAGTATGGCTACACCTTC
CDR3: CASSVTLGGQYGYTF
D: TRBD1
V: TRBV5-1
J: TRBJ1-2
size: -

DNA: TGTGCCATCACTTCAGGGGGCAGCGAGCAGTACTTC
CDR3: CAITSGGSEQYF
D: TRBD1
V: TRBV10-3
J: TRBJ2-7
size: -

DNA: TGCGCCAGCAGCCAAGAAGTGGTTGTAAGGGGGTCGGCCACTAATGAAAAACTGTTTTTT
CDR3: CASSQEVVVRGSATNEKLFF
D: -
V: TRBV4-3
J: TRBJ1-4
size: -

DNA: TGCGCCAGCAGCCAAGAGACAGGGAGCAGCAATCAGCCCCAGCATTTT
CDR3: CASSQETGSSNQPQHF
D: TRBD1
V: TRBV4-3
J: TRBJ1-5
size: -

DNA: TGCGCCAGCAGTGAGTCGGACAGGGGGCTCTATGGCTACACCTTC
CDR3: CASSESDRGLYGYTF
D: TRBD1
V: TRBV10-2
J: TRBJ1-2
size: few

DNA: TGTGCCAGCAGCCCGGACAGGTACTCCTACGAGCAGTACTTC
CDR3: CASSPDRYSYEQYF
D: TRBD1
V: TRBV7-3
J: TRBJ2-7
size: -

DNA: TGTGCCAGCAGCCACAGATCCCCCCACCGGAACACTGAAGCTTTCTTT
CDR3: CASSHRSPHRNTEAFF
D: -
V: TRBV14
J: TRBJ1-1
size: -

DNA: TGTGCCAGCAGCGGACGAGGGGGATCTGAAGCTTTCTTT
CDR3: CASSGRGGSEAFF
D: -
V: TRBV9
J: TRBJ1-1
size: -

DNA: TGTGCCAGCTCCGCTATCGCCACGAACGCTGAAGCTTTCTTT
CDR3: CASSAIATNAEAFF
D: -
V: TRBV18
J: TRBJ1-1
size: -

DNA: TGTGCCAGCAGTGGTGGGAGCCTCTATGGCTACACCTTC
CDR3: CASSGGSLYGYTF
D: -
V: TRBV2
J: TRBJ1-2
size: -

DNA: TGCGCCAGCAGCCCGGTGGCGGATGAAAAACTGTTTTTT
CDR3: CASSPVADEKLFF
D: -
V: TRBV5-1
J: TRBJ1-4
size: -

DNA: TGTGCCAGCAGCGCCCACAGGACGGTGAACACTGAAGCTTTCTTT
CDR3: CASSAHRTVNTEAFF
D: -
V: TRBV9
J: TRBJ1-1
size: -